Presented here are 21 T cell receptor beta chains from one specimen sequenced in a study of cytomegalovirus exposure and HLA in healthy donors (dated by TCRdb to the late 2010s). The receptor library was made with the immunoSEQ multiplex PCR assay. The multiplex PCR relied on a mix of 60 forward primers for TCR Vbeta segments and 13 reverse primers for TCR Jbeta segments. Held by TCRdb, this immuneACCESS table contains in-frame sequences only and omits some clones. Under half of the omission traces to an unresolved V gene where checked; the cause of the rest is unknown. This sample has tens of thousands of clones in its table, and less than 85% of those were observed once. The top ten clones comprise 2.4% of the sample. Material for sequencing was PBMCs. These receptors were collected from a woman between 50 and 59 years old in good health and CMV-seronegative.

In its sample, this clone was seen a few times. V and J are TRBV7-8 and TRBJ2-1; the D gene is possibly TRBD2 (5 bases). Trimming took 2 bases from V and 8 from J, leaving 19 bases between them. CDR1 and CDR2 from the germline V gene are SGHVS and FQNEAQ. The CDR3 has 16 residues. The CDR3 DNA reads TGTGCCAGCAGCTTACCGCGGGCAACGGGGAGCGATGAGCAGTTCTTC. As protein: CASSLPRATGSDEQFF.

The chain recombines TRBV6-1 with TRBJ2-3; the match to TRBD1 covers 9 bases. V was pared by 6 bases and J by 3 bases, with 4 bases of the junction left unmatched. Germline V gene data show CDR1 as MNHNS and CDR2 as SASEGT. The CDR3 extends over 14 amino acids. The CDR3 protein is CASSLGQGTDTQYF. The CDR3 nucleotides are TGTGCCAGCAGCTTAGGACAGGGGACAGATACGCAGTATTTT.

The CDR3 bases are TGTGCCAGCAGCTTAGATTGGGCAGGGTGGATCGATGAGCAGTTCTTC. Amino acids: CASSLDWAGWIDEQFF. This chain links TRBV11-2 with TRBJ2-1; maybe TRBD1 (5 bases). V lost 0 bases to trimming and J lost 8 bases, with 17 bases between them. The CDR3 covers 16 residues. Germline V CDR1 and CDR2: SGHAT, FQNNGV.

The chain joins TRBV7-2 to TRBJ1-5; D perhaps matches TRBD1 (6 bases). V shed 5 bases and J shed 5 bases, with 16 bases lying between them. Germline lookup yields CDR1 SGHTA and CDR2 FQGNSA. The CDR3 loop spans 15 amino acids. The DNA of the CDR3 is TGTGCCAGCAGCGGGATACAGGGTGTAGATCAGCCCCAGCATTTT. It encodes CASSGIQGVDQPQHF.

The V gene is TRBV6-1, the J gene TRBJ2-1; tentative D call: TRBD1 (5 bases). Trimming removed 4 bases from V and 13 bases from J, with 11 bases in between. The CDR3 loop spans 11 amino acids. Germline CDR1 and CDR2: MNHNS and SASEGT. CDR3 bases: TGTGCCAGCAGTGGAGGACACTCACAGTTCTTC. It encodes CASSGGHSQFF.

This chain links TRBV5-4 with TRBJ1-6, with 9 bases that match TRBD1. The CDR3 loop spans 17 amino acids. In germline, CDR1 is SGHNT, CDR2 YYREEE (reference sequence). V dropped 3 bases and J dropped 4; count of bases not matched to a gene: 8. In nucleotides, the CDR3 is TGTGCCAGCAGCTATTCCGACAGGGGGGATTATAATTCACCCCTCCACTTT. Its protein product is CASSYSDRGDYNSPLHF.

The gene calls are TRBV28 and TRBJ2-6, with 10 bases aligning to TRBD1. CDR1 and CDR2 (germline): MDHEN, SYDVKM. V shed 3 bases, J shed 4 bases, and the junction held 6 bases outside the gene matches. CDR3 length: 17 residues. The CDR3 coding sequence is TGTGCCAGCAGTTTGGCGGGACAGGGGTGGGGGGCCAACGTCCTGACTTTC. Translation gives CASSLAGQGWGANVLTF.

The V and J genes are TRBV4-1 and TRBJ1-4; no clear D. Germline values: CDR1 MGHRA, CDR2 YSYEKL. The CDR3 spans 15 residues. V lost 4 bases and J 7 bases, leaving 16 bases between the germline ends. In nucleotides, the CDR3 is TGCGCCAGCAGCCCCCGGGAACAAGCAAGTGAAAAACTGTTTTTT. Its protein is CASSPREQASEKLFF.

The chain employs TRBV19 and TRBJ2-1; 7 bases line up with TRBD1. The CDR3 consists of 14 residues. V gave up 7 bases and J gave up 6 bases; unmatched junction bases: 9. Germline assignment: CDR1 LNHDA and CDR2 SQIVND (reference sequence). The CDR3 spells CASNPGQQRNEQFF. CDR3 coding DNA: TGTGCCAGTAATCCGGGACAGCAACGCAATGAGCAGTTCTTC. The complete variable domain, with remaining parts taken from reference TRBV19 and TRBJ2-1, reads DGGITQSPKYLFRKEGQNVTLSCEQNLNHDAMYWYRQDPGQGLRLIYYSQIVNDFQKGDIAEGYSVSREKKESFPLTVTSAQKNPTAFYLCASNPGQQRNEQFFGPGTRLTVL.

The rearrangement links TRBV7-2 to TRBJ1-5; a weak D match, TRBD1 (5 bases). Germline assignment: CDR1 SGHTA and CDR2 FQGNSA. The CDR3 consists of 15 residues. The ends were cut back, 5 bases at V and 6 bases at J, with 17 bases in the middle. CDR3 nucleotide sequence: TGTGCCAGCAGCCCTGATCGGGGGTTCGGTCAGCCCCAGCATTTT. It yields the protein CASSPDRGFGQPQHF.

The chain joins TRBV4-1 to TRBJ2-7; no clear D. CDR1 and CDR2 from the germline V gene are MGHRA and YSYEKL. The V gene lost 4 bases and the J gene lost 2 bases, with 12 bases spanning the gap. The CDR3 covers 14 residues. The CDR3 is CASSPTDNPYEQYF. Written as DNA, the CDR3 is TGCGCCAGCAGCCCAACAGACAATCCCTACGAGCAGTACTTC.

This chain connects TRBV6-1 to TRBJ1-1, with a weak D call TRBD1 (5 bases). The CDR3 consists of 12 residues. The germline CDR1 and CDR2 sequences are MNHNS and SASEGT. Trimming took off 7 bases at V and 3 bases at J, with 9 bases between the two ends. This CDR3 is CASTWGDTEAFF. The CDR3 DNA is TGTGCCAGCACTTGGGGGGACACTGAAGCTTTCTTT.

In this sample, this clone is large (0.1 to 1%). The V and J genes are TRBV21-1 and TRBJ2-3; the table's D call, TRBD2, has no DNA check behind it. TRBV21-1 is annotated as a pseudogene. The CDR3 is 15 residues long. The CDR3 nucleotides are TGTGCCAGCAGCAAAGCTAGCGGGGGGGCAGATACGCAGTATTTT. This gives the protein CASSKASGGADTQYF.

The chain carries TRBV4-1 and TRBJ2-7, with 7 nucleotides matching TRBD1. This CDR3 is built from 15 residues. The germline gives CDR1 MGHRA, CDR2 YSYEKL. Unmatched junction bases numbered 5, after V lost 1 base and J lost 2 bases. Here the CDR3 reads CASSQGVGQTYEQYF. For the CDR3, the DNA is TGCGCCAGCAGCCAAGGCGTGGGACAGACCTACGAGCAGTACTTC.

The chain employs TRBV6-5 and TRBJ2-7; 9 nucleotides line up with TRBD1. Germline CDR1 and CDR2: MNHEY and SVGAGI. CDR3 length: 14 residues. With V trimmed by 5 bases and J by 5 bases, 7 bases remained unmatched. CDR3 in amino acids: CASSLRDRVHEQYF. DNA for the CDR3: TGTGCCAGCAGTCTCCGGGACAGGGTCCACGAGCAGTACTTC.

This chain uses TRBV6-5 with TRBJ1-1; maybe TRBD1 (5 bases). The CDR3 length is 15 residues. V lost 4 bases to trimming and J lost 0 bases, with 12 bases between them. Germline CDR1 and CDR2: MNHEY and SVGAGI. The CDR3 DNA is TGTGCCAGCAGTTTGGGGACTCTTTTGAACACTGAAGCTTTCTTT. As protein: CASSLGTLLNTEAFF.

This clone was detected once. The genes are TRBV19 and TRBJ2-1; D not resolved. The germline CDR1 and CDR2 sequences are LNHDA and SQIVND (reference sequence). This CDR3 is 14 amino acids long. V was trimmed by 4 bases and J by 0 bases, leaving 7 bases between them. DNA for the CDR3: TGTGCCAGTAGTAGCGATGGCTCCTACAATGAGCAGTTCTTC. Translation gives CASSSDGSYNEQFF.

This clone was picked up one time. This chain joins TRBV5-6 and TRBJ1-5; D gene uncertain. The CDR3 runs 14 residues. CDR1 SGHDT and CDR2 YYEEEE come from the germline V gene. Trimming shortened V by 3 bases and J by 6 bases, and 13 bases separated the two germline ends. CDR3 nucleotide sequence: TGTGCCAGCAGCTACGGAGGGTCCGGTCAGCCCCAGCATTTT. As protein: CASSYGGSGQPQHF.

The chain has TRBV7-2 and TRBJ1-5; D not certain. Deletions cut 5 bases from V and 2 bases from J, with 13 bases between. The CDR3 is 15 amino acids. The germline V gene has CDR1 SGHTA and CDR2 FQGNSA. CDR3 nucleotides: TGTGCCAGCAGCCCTTGGGAGAAGGGCAATCAGCCCCAGCATTTT. The encoded protein is CASSPWEKGNQPQHF.

The sample holds a few counts of this clone. The chain joins TRBV11-1 to TRBJ2-2; D is possibly TRBD2 (6 bases). Germline V lookup: CDR1 SGHAT, CDR2 FQDESV (reference sequence). Trimming left V 0 bases short and J 1 base short, with 6 bases between. The CDR3 runs 15 residues. The CDR3 DNA sequence: TGTGCCAGCAGCTTAGCGGGGGGGAACACCGGGGAGCTGTTTTTT. It is translated as CASSLAGGNTGELFF. Using reference TRBV11-1 and TRBJ2-2 for the parts outside the CDR3, the full variable domain is EAEVAQSPRYKITEKSQAVAFWCDPISGHATLYWYRQILGQGPELLVQFQDESVVDDSQLPKDRFSAERLKGVDSTLKIQPAELGDSAMYLCASSLAGGNTGELFFGEGSRLTVL.

Details on this clone: The sample contains more than one DNA sequence encoding this CDR3. V and J are TRBV6-5 and TRBJ1-2; tentative D call: TRBD1 (5 bases). This CDR3 spans 15 amino acids. Trimming cost V 0 bases and J 1 base, with 9 bases left between them. Germline CDR1 and CDR2: MNHEY and SVGAGI. As DNA, the CDR3 is TGTGCCAGCAGTTACTCGGGGGGGGTTAACTATGGCTACACCTTC. Its translation: CASSYSGGVNYGYTF.